Following are 30 T cell receptor beta chains from one sample sequenced in a study of regulatory T cells in long-lasting Graves disease. CDR3-region Arm-PCR and iRepertoire HTBI primers produced the TCR beta libraries. TCRdb recomputed calls from the multiplex PCR reads with MiXCR, one row per CDR3 protein. The sample carries roughly 400,000 distinct CDR3 sequences, more than 20% recorded once. Time point reported: persistent/refractory GD, antithyroid drugs over 5 years with positive TRAb. There was RNA extracted from PBMCs, and the TCR library was made from it. This material consisted of peripheral blood mononuclear cells (PBMCs), taken when the disease was refractory, from a patient treated with antithyroid drugs. These receptor sequences come from a female donor with Graves disease.

This clonotype occurred many times. V and J are TRBV28 and TRBJ2-7; TRBD2 might be the D (6 bases). The CDR3 is 15 amino acids. Germline CDR1 MDHEN, CDR2 SYDVKM. V lost 11 bases, J lost 5 bases, and 25 bases lay in between. The CDR3, as DNA: TGTGCCCCCCGAACCCTAGCGTTAGGGTCGGACGAGCAGTACTTC. Residues: CAPRTLALGSDEQYF.

In its sample, this clonotype was seen many times. The chain combines TRBV27 with TRBJ1-2; 8 bases line up with TRBD1. Trimming at V came to 3 bases and at J to 7 bases, leaving 7 bases not matched to a gene. The CDR3 loop spans 14 amino acids. Germline lookup yields CDR1 MNHEY and CDR2 SMNVEV (reference sequence). The CDR3 loop reads CASSFRQGTGGYTF. CDR3 DNA sequence: TGTGCCAGCAGTTTCCGACAGGGGACGGGTGGCTACACCTTC.

This rearrangement joins TRBV29-1 to TRBJ1-4; D is perhaps TRBD1 (6 bases). Germline-derived CDR1 and CDR2 are SQVTM and ANQGSEA. V shed 0 bases and J shed 8 bases, with 10 bases lying between them. The CDR3 extends over 13 amino acids. The CDR3 DNA is TGCAGCGTTGAAGACGAGGACAGCGAAAAACTGTTTTTT. As protein: CSVEDEDSEKLFF.

The rearrangement uses TRBV27 and TRBJ2-5; 14 bases align to TRBD2. Germline V gene data show CDR1 as MNHEY and CDR2 as SMNVEV (reference sequence). CDR3 length: 16 residues. V was pared by 6 bases and J by 2 bases, with 5 bases of the junction left unmatched. The CDR3 DNA sequence: TGTGCCAGCAGCGGGACTAGCGGGAGCTCTCAAGAGACCCAGTACTTC. Residues: CASSGTSGSSQETQYF.

The chain is built from TRBV6-2 or TRBV6-3 and TRBJ1-3; D gene ambiguous. The CDR3 totals 14 residues. Looked up from germline, CDR1 is MNHEY and CDR2 is SVGEGT. V was clipped by 10 bases and J by 0 bases, with 13 bases between them. Here the CDR3 reads CAIGVGGSGNTIYF. DNA of the CDR3: TGTGCCATCGGGGTGGGAGGCTCTGGAAACACCATATATTTT.

This chain links TRBV30 with TRBJ1-5, with a weak D call TRBD1 (5 bases). This CDR3 spans 14 amino acids. V was pared by 4 bases and J by 5 bases, with 15 bases between. Looked up from germline, CDR1 is GTSNPN and CDR2 is SVGIG (reference sequence). Here the CDR3 reads CAWNSGRRDQPQHF. CDR3 sequence (DNA): TGTGCCTGGAATTCAGGGAGGAGAGATCAGCCCCAGCATTTT.

As concerns this clonotype: An end of the junction differs from the germline gene, which may be a read error. The chain combines TRBV12-3 or TRBV12-4 with TRBJ2-5; TRBD2 matches 13 bases. The CDR3 sequence is 17 residues long. CDR3 DNA: TGTGCCAGCAGCTTAGCCGGGACTAGCGGGGCTCAAGAGACCCAGTACTTC. It yields the protein CASSLAGTSGAQETQYF.

This clonotype has just a few counts. CDR3 residues: CASSPLSGNIQYF. In nucleotides, the CDR3 is TGTGCCAGCAGCCCATTGAGTGGAAACATTCAGTACTTC. The gene calls are TRBV7-8 and TRBJ2-4; D gene uncertain. The CDR3 loop spans 13 amino acids. Per germline, CDR1 SGHVS and CDR2 FQNEAQ. The germline V and J ends were trimmed by 5 bases and 6 bases, with 11 bases remaining between them.

In this sample, this clonotype turned up many times. V and J are TRBV7-2 and TRBJ2-5; D is ambiguous. Trimming left V 3 bases short and J 4 bases short, with 6 bases between. The CDR3 is made up of 12 amino acids. Germline assignment: CDR1 SGHTA and CDR2 FQGNSA. The DNA of the CDR3 is TGTGCCAGCAGCTTCTCGCGAGAGACCCAGTACTTC. Translation gives CASSFSRETQYF.

This clonotype was detected ten times or more. The gene calls are TRBV28 and TRBJ2-6; TRBD1 matches at 11 bases. Germline V CDR1 and CDR2: MDHEN, SYDVKM. CDR3 length equals 16 residues. The J segment lost 2 bases and the V segment lost 6 bases, leaving 3 bases of the junction unmatched. The CDR3 DNA reads as TGTGCCAGCAGGAGGGACAGGGGGACTGGGGCCAACGTCCTGACTTTC. Amino acids: CASRRDRGTGANVLTF.

To note about this clonotype: A read error may explain this, as a much larger clone is one base away. The rearrangement links TRBV6-2 or TRBV6-3 to TRBJ1-2, with D uncertain. V lost 5 bases to trimming and J lost 3 bases, with 19 bases between them. This CDR3 has 16 amino acids. From germline, CDR1 is MNHEY and CDR2 SVGEGT. The CDR3 loop is CASSEWTDAYDYGYTF. Written as DNA, the CDR3 is TGTGCCAGCAGTGAATGGACCGACGCGTATGACTATGGCTACACCTTC.

This clonotype was seen a handful of times. The gene calls are TRBV30 and TRBJ1-6; 8 bases match TRBD1. Germline V lookup: CDR1 GTSNPN, CDR2 SVGIG (reference sequence). V dropped 0 bases and J dropped 11; count of bases not matched to a gene: 9. This CDR3 contains 15 residues. The DNA of the CDR3 is TGTGCCTGGAGTGTGGGCAGGGGGCTTCGGACACCCCTCCACTTT. This sequence encodes CAWSVGRGLRTPLHF.

This clonotype has a count of ten or more. This chain links TRBV2 with TRBJ1-2, with D possibly TRBD1 on 6 matching bases. Germline V CDR1 and CDR2: SNHLY, FYNNEI. CDR3 length equals 16 residues. Trimming removed 2 bases at V and 3 bases at J, with 16 bases between. CDR3 in amino acids: CASSETQGHPDYGYTF. In nucleotides, the CDR3 is TGTGCCAGCAGTGAAACGCAGGGGCACCCGGACTATGGCTACACCTTC. Complete variable domain (other parts from reference TRBV2 and TRBJ1-2): EPEVTQTPSHQVTQMGQEVILRCVPISNHLYFYWYRQILGQKVEFLVSFYNNEISEKSEIFDDQFSVERPDGSNFTLKIRSTKLEDSAMYFCASSETQGHPDYGYTFGSGTRLTVV.

This clonotype occurred many times. The rearrangement uses TRBV7-2 and TRBJ2-4; the D gene is possibly TRBD2 (6 bases). Germline assignment: CDR1 SGHTA and CDR2 FQGNSA. The V end lost 3 bases, the J end lost 8 bases, and 17 bases lay between the germline ends. The CDR3 is made up of 15 amino acids. The CDR3: CASSFVGGSLDIQYF. Written as DNA, the CDR3 is TGTGCCAGCAGCTTCGTCGGAGGGTCCCTAGACATTCAGTACTTC.

This clonotype has just one count. V and J are TRBV4-3 and TRBJ2-7; 8 positions agree with TRBD1. CDR1 LGHNA and CDR2 YSLEER come from the germline V gene. V lost 0 bases, J lost 0 bases, and 4 bases stayed unmatched. The CDR3 length is 16 residues. CDR3 in DNA: TGCGCCAGCAGCCAAGACCAAACAGGGGGCTCCTACGAGCAGTACTTC. Residues: CASSQDQTGGSYEQYF.

This clonotype has a handful of counts. A much larger clonotype is one base distant, so this may be a read error. The rearrangement uses TRBV7-9 and TRBJ2-7; 10 bases are shared with TRBD1. Germline V lookup: CDR1 SEHNR, CDR2 FQNEAQ (reference sequence). The CDR3 runs 14 residues. CDR3 protein: CASSTGQGKNEQCF. The CDR3 DNA reads as TGTGCCAGCAGCACGGGACAGGGGAAGAACGAGCAGTGCTTC. Full variable domain (rest looked up from reference TRBV7-9 and TRBJ2-7): DTGVSQNPRHKITKRGQNVTFRCDPISEHNRLYWYRQTLGQGPEFLTYFQNEAQLEKSRLLSDRFSAERPKGSFSTLEIQRTEQGDSAMYLCASSTGQGKNEQCFGPGTRLTVT.

The rearrangement joins TRBV7-2 to TRBJ2-7; 7 bases align to TRBD1. Germline V gene lookup returns CDR1 SGHTA and CDR2 FQGNSA. Unmatched junction bases numbered 8, after V lost 2 bases and J lost 4 bases. The CDR3 contains 15 residues. CDR3 coding DNA: TGTGCCAGCAGCTTAATTGCTCAGGGGGAGTACGAGCAGTACTTC. Translating gives CASSLIAQGEYEQYF. The whole variable domain, filled in from reference TRBV7-2 and TRBJ2-7, reads GAGVSQSPSNKVTEKGKDVELRCDPISGHTALYWYRQSLGQGLEFLIYFQGNSAPDKSGLPSDRFSAERTGGSVSTLTIQRTQQEDSAVYLCASSLIAQGEYEQYFGPGTRLTVT.

The chain uses TRBV20-1 and TRBJ2-5, with D perhaps TRBD2 (6 bases). The V gene lost 3 bases and the J gene lost 2 bases, with 10 bases spanning the gap. The CDR3 has 13 amino acids. Germline V gene lookup returns CDR1 DFQATT and CDR2 SNEGSKA (reference sequence). The CDR3, as DNA: TGCAGTGCTAGGACTAGGGCTCAAGAGACCCAGTACTTC. Residues: CSARTRAQETQYF.

The gene calls are TRBV6-2 or TRBV6-3 and TRBJ2-3; 10 bases map to TRBD2. V lost 6 bases to trimming and J lost 4 bases; unmatched junction nucleotides: 7. The CDR3 has 15 amino acids. Per germline, CDR1 MNHEY and CDR2 SVGEGT. CDR3 loop: CASRELAGKSDTQYF. Written as DNA, the CDR3 is TGTGCCAGCAGGGAACTAGCGGGGAAATCAGATACGCAGTATTTT.

The chain couples TRBV5-8 to TRBJ2-7, with D tentatively TRBD2 (5 bases). The CDR3 contains 15 residues. Germline V CDR1 and CDR2: SGHTS, YDEGEE. Trimming took off 0 bases at V and 2 bases at J, with 12 bases between the two ends. The CDR3 is CASSLVGDGTYEQYF. CDR3 nucleotide sequence: TGTGCCAGCAGCTTGGTGGGTGACGGGACCTACGAGCAGTACTTC.

The rearrangement joins TRBV20-1 to TRBJ2-3; 11 nucleotides match TRBD1. This CDR3 region has 15 residues. Germline CDR1 and CDR2: DFQATT and SNEGSKA (reference sequence). J was trimmed by 3 bases and V by 6 bases; bases with no gene match: 8. CDR3 loop: CSAQTGTGGTDTQYF. The CDR3 DNA is TGCAGTGCGCAAACCGGGACAGGGGGAACAGATACGCAGTATTTT.

Concerning this clonotype itself: The germline gene is not matched at one end of the junction; a read error may be the cause. This chain joins TRBV6-5 and TRBJ1-1, with a weak D call TRBD1 (5 bases). This CDR3 spans 14 amino acids. Per the germline V gene, CDR1 is MNHEY and CDR2 is SVGAGI. The CDR3 DNA reads TGTGCCAGCGGTTATCCGCAGGGGAACACTGAAGCTTTCTTT. This encodes CASGYPQGNTEAFF.

This clonotype has only a few counts. One end of the junction fails to match germline, which may point to a read error. The V gene is TRBV20-1, the J gene TRBJ2-7; unclear D gene. Looked up from germline, CDR1 is DFQATT and CDR2 is SNEGSKA (reference sequence). The CDR3 totals 11 residues. The CDR3 DNA follows: TGCAGTGCCAGAGTCAGGTTCGAGCAGTACTTC. It specifies CSARVRFEQYF.

Concerning this clonotype: Germline and junction disagree at one end, which may indicate a read error. The genes are TRBV28 and TRBJ2-7; 7 positions agree with TRBD1. In germline, CDR1 is MDHEN, CDR2 SYDVKM. The CDR3 consists of 17 residues. Here the CDR3 DNA reads TGTGCCAGCATGGAGGTGGGGACAGCTCCCCTAGGCCACGAGCAGTGCTTC. It encodes CASMEVGTAPLGHEQCF.

This clonotype was found many times. This chain connects TRBV28 to TRBJ2-2; perhaps TRBD2 as D (6 bases). Trimming removed 0 bases at V and 7 bases at J, with 9 bases between. The CDR3 has 14 residues. CDR1 and CDR2 from the germline V gene are MDHEN and SYDVKM. Here the CDR3 reads CASSLWGAGGELFF. CDR3 DNA sequence: TGTGCCAGCAGTTTATGGGGAGCGGGCGGGGAGCTGTTTTTT.

This chain links TRBV9 with TRBJ1-2; weak D call: TRBD1 (6 bases). The length of the CDR3 is 14 residues. CDR1 SGDLS and CDR2 YYNGEE come from the germline V gene. Trimming took 7 bases from V and 7 from J, leaving 20 bases between them. This chain's CDR3 is CASGPQTGVGGYTF. For the CDR3, the DNA is TGTGCCAGCGGCCCCCAGACAGGTGTCGGTGGCTACACCTTC.

This clonotype came up many times. V is TRBV12-3 or TRBV12-4 and J is TRBJ1-2; no clear D gene. The CDR3 has 14 amino acids. V dropped 1 base and J dropped 0 bases, with 6 bases sitting between them. Here the CDR3 reads CASSLGKANYGYTF. DNA for the CDR3: TGTGCCAGCAGTTTAGGGAAAGCTAACTATGGCTACACCTTC.

This chain connects TRBV5-1 to TRBJ2-7; TRBD2 matches 11 bases. The CDR3 runs 16 residues. Unmatched junction bases numbered 4, after V lost 0 bases and J lost 2 bases. Germline values: CDR1 SGHRS, CDR2 YFSETQ. The CDR3 spells CASSLGTSGSTYEQYF. The CDR3 nucleotides read TGCGCCAGCAGCTTGGGGACTAGCGGGTCGACCTACGAGCAGTACTTC.

This clonotype was seen a handful of times. DNA of the CDR3: TGTGCCAGCAGCTTAGACCCGACAGGGGGGACTGAAGCTTTCTTT. It encodes CASSLDPTGGTEAFF. The J gene is TRBJ1-1, the V gene TRBV11-2; TRBD1 matches 9 bases. Germline trimming cut 0 bases from V and 5 bases from J; bases unmatched to any gene: 4. The germline V gene has CDR1 SGHAT and CDR2 FQNNGV. The CDR3 contains 15 residues.

This clonotype was found many times. The rearrangement uses TRBV10-3 and TRBJ1-1; D possibly corresponds to TRBD1 (5 bases). The V and J ends lost 5 bases and 4 bases respectively, with 11 bases between them. This CDR3 has 13 residues. Germline assignment: CDR1 ENHRY and CDR2 SYGVKD. In DNA form, the CDR3 reads TGTGCCATCAGTTTGGGGGTTGGCACTGAAGCTTTCTTT. It codes for CAISLGVGTEAFF.